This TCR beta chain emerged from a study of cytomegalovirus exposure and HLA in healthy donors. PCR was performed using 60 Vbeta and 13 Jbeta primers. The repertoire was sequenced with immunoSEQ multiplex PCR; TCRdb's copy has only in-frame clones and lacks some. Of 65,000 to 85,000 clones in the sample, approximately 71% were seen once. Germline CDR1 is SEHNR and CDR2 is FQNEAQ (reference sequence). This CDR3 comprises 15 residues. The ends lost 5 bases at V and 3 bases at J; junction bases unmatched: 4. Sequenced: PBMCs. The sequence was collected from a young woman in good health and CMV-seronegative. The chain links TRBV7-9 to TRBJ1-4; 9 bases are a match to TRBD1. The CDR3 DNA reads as TGTGCCAGCAGCCAGAACAGGGGGCCTAATGAAAAACTGTTTTTT. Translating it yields CASSQNRGPNEKLFF.